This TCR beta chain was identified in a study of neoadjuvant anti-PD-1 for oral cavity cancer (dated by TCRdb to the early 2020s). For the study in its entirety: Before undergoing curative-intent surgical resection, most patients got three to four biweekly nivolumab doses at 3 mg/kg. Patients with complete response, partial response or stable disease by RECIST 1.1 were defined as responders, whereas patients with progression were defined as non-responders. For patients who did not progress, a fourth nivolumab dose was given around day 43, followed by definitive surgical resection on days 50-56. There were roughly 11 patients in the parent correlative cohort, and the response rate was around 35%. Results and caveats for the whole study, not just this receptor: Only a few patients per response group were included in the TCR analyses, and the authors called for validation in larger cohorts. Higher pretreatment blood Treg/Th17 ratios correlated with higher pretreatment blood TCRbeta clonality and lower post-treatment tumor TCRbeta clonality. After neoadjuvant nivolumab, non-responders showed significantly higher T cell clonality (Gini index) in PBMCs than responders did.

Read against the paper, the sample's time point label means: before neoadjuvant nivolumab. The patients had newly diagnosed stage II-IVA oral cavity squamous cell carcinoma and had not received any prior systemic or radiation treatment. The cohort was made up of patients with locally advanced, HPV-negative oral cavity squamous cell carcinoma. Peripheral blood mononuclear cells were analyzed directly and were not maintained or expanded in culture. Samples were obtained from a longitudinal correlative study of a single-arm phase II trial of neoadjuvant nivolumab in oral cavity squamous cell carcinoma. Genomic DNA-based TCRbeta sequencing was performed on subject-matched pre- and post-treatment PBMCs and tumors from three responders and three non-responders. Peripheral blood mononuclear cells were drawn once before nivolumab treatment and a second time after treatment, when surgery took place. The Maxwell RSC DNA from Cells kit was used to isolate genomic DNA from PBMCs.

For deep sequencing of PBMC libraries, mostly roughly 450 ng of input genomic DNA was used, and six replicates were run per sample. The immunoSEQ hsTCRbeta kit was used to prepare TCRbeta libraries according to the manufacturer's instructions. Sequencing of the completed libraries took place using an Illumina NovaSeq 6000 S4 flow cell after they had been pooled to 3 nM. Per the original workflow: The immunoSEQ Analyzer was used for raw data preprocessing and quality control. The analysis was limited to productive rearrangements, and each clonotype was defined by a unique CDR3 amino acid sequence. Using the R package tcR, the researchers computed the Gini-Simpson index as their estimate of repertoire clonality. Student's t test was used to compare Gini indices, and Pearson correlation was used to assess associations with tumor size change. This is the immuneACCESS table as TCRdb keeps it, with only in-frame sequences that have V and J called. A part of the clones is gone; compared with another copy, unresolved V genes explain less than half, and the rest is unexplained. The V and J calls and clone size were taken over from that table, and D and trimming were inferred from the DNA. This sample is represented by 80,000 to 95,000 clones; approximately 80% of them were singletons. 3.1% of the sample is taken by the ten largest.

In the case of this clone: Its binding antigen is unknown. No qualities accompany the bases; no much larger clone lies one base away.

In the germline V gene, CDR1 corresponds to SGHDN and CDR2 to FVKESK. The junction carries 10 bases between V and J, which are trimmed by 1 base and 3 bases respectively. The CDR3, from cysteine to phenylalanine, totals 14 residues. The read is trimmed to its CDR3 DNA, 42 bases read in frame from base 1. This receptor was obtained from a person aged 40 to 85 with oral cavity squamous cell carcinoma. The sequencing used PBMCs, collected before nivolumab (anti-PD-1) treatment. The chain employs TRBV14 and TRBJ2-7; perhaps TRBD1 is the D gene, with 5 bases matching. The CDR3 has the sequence CASSQVDRLYEQYF. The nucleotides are TGTGCCAGCAGCCAAGTCGACAGACTCTACGAGCAGTACTTC.